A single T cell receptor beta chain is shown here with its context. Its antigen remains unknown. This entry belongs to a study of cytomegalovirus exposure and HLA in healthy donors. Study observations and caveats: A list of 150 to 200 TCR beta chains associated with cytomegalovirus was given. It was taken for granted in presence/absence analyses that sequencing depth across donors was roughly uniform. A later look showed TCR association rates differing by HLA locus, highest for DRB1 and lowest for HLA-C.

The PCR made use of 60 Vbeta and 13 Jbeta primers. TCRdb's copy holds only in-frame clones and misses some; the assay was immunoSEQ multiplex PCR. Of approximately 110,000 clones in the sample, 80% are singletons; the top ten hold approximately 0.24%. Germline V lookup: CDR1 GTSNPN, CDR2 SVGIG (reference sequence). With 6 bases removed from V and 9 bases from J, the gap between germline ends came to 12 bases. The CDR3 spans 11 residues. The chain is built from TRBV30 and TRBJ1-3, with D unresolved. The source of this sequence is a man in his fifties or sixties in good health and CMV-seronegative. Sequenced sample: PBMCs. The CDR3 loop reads CACTREGTIYF. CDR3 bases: TGTGCCTGTACTCGGGAGGGCACCATATATTTT.